This T cell receptor beta chain was found in a study of CD8+CD57+ T cells in acquired aplastic anemia. Study overall: Isolated CD4+ and CD8+ cells, once sorted, yielded DNA averaging about 3 ug.

Study-wide results and limits: Twenty-nine CD8+ CDR3 sequences were shared between patients and controls.

Germline CDR1 reads DFQATT; CDR2 reads SNEGSKA (reference sequence). The V gene lost 3 bases and the J gene lost 15 bases, with 6 bases spanning the gap. CDR3 length: 8 amino acids. Details on this clonotype: What it recognizes is unknown.

Patients sequenced had flow cytometry evidence of CD8+CD57+ cell expansion. Genomic DNA templated the TCR beta VDJ and CDR3 profiling. Each CDR3 protein is one row after TCRdb ran MiXCR on the reads. The repertoire holds 180,000 or so distinct CDR3 sequences, with about half as singletons. V and J are TRBV20-1 and TRBJ2-1; D uncertain. The sequencing input was sorted CD4+, CD8+, or CD8+CD57+ T cells (not recorded which) from PBMCs. The origin of this receptor is a human donor with aplastic anemia. The CDR3 protein is CSASALFF. CDR3 sequence (DNA): TGCAGTGCTAGCGCTTTGTTCTTC.